The T cell receptor (beta chain) described here comes from a study of blood T cell repertoires in COVID-19. This CDR3 spans 13 amino acids. Germline values: CDR1 SGHDT, CDR2 YYEEEE. V was pared by 5 bases and J by 0 bases, with 0 bases of the junction left unmatched. Sequencing was performed with immunoSEQ multiplex PCR; in TCRdb, only in-frame clones are kept and a portion is missing. This repertoire shows about 120,000 clones, about 90% found once; its top ten account for 4.8%. The chain links TRBV5-6 to TRBJ2-7; TRBD2 matches 9 bases. The material sequenced was peripheral blood. This receptor was taken from a human donor in a cohort sampled during active COVID-19. The CDR3 spells CASRTSGSYEQYF. CDR3 in DNA: TGTGCCAGCAGGACTAGCGGCTCCTACGAGCAGTACTTC. Full variable domain (outside the CDR3, taken from reference TRBV5-6 and TRBJ2-7): DAGVTQSPTHLIKTRGQQVTLRCSPKSGHDTVSWYQQALGQGPQFIFQYYEEEERQRGNFPDRFSGHQFPNYSSELNVNALLLGDSALYLCASRTSGSYEQYFGPGTRLTVT.